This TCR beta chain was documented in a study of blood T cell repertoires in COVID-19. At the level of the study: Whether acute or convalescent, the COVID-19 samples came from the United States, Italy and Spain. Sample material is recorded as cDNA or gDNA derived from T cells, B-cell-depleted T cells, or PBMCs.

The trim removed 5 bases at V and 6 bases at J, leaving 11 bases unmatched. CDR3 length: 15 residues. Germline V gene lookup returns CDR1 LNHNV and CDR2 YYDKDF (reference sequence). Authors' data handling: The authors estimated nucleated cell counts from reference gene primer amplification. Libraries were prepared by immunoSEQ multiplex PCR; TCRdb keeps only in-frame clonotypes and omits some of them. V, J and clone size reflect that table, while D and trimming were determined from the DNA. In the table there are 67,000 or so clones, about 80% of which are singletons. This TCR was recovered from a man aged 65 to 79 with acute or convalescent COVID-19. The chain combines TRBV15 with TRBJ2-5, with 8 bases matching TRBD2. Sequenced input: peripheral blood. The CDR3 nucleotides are TGTGCCACCAGCGAGAATAGCGGGGTTTTGAAGACCCAGTACTTC. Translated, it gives CATSENSGVLKTQYF.